The clone carrying this T cell receptor (beta chain) appeared a few times. Its antigen is undetermined. Isolation yielded PBMCs, at least 6.5 million per sample, in every case. This sample is drawn from a study of blood T cells in healthy people across ages. Regarding the study as a whole: Comparison with aged donors showed that long-lived donors had more naive CD4+ cells and higher diversity.

CDR1 is SGHRS and CDR2 is YFSETQ in the germline V gene. This CDR3 is 12 amino acids long. The V and J ends lost 3 bases and 11 bases respectively, with 12 bases between them. PCR was performed a second time for roughly 7 to 11 cycles using a sample-barcoded 5' primer and a J-beta primer mix. TCRdb re-derived calls from the 5' RACE reads in MiXCR, one entry per CDR3 protein. The sample holds some 1,500,000 distinct CDR3 sequences, less than 45% seen once. Source material: blood. This receptor was obtained from a woman under 30 in good health. The chain is built from TRBV5-1 and TRBJ2-1, with D possibly being TRBD1 (6 bases). This chain's CDR3 is CASSSDSNKQFF. The CDR3 DNA is TGCGCCAGCAGCTCGGACAGTAACAAGCAGTTCTTC.